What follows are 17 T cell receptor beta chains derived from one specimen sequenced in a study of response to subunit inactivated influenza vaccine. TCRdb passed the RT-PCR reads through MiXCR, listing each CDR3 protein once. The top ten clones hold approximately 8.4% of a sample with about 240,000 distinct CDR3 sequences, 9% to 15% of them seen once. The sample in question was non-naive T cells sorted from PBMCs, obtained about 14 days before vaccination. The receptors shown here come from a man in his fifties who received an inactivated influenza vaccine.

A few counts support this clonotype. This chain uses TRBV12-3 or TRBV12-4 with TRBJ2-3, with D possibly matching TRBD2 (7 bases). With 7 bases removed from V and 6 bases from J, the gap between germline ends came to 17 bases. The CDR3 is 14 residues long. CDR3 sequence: CASNVGGGPDTQYF. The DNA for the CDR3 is TGTGCCAGCAATGTAGGGGGGGGGCCCGATACGCAGTATTTT.

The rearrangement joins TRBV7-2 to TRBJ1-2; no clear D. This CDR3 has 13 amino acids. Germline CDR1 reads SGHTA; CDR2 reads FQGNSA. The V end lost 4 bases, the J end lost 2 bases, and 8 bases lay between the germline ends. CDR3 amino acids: CASSSSQNYGYTF. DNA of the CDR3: TGTGCCAGCAGCTCCTCTCAAAACTATGGCTACACCTTC.

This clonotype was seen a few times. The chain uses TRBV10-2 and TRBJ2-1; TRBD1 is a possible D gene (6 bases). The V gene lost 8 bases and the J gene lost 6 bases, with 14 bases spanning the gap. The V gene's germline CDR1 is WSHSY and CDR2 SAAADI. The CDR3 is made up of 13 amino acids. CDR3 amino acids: CASGPQGTNEQFF. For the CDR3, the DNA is TGCGCCAGCGGACCTCAGGGGACCAATGAGCAGTTCTTC.

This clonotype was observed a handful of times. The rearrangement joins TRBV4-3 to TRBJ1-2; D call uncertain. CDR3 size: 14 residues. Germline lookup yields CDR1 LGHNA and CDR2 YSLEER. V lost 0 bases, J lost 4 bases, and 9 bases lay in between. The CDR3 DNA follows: TGCGCCAGCAGCCAAGATGGGGATACCTATGGCTACACCTTC. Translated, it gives CASSQDGDTYGYTF.

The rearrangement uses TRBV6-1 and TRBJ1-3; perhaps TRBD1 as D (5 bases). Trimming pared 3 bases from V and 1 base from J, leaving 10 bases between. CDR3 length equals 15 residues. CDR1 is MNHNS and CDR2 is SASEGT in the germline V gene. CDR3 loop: CASSESGVSGNTIYF. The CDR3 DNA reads TGTGCCAGCAGTGAGTCGGGGGTTTCTGGAAACACCATATATTTT.

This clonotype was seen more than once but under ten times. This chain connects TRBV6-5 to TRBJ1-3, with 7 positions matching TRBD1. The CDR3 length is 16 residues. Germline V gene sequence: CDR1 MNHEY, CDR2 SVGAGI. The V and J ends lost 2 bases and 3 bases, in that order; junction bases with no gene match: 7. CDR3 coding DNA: TGTGCCAGCAGTTACCCGACAGGGTCTTATGGAAACACCATATATTTT. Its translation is CASSYPTGSYGNTIYF.

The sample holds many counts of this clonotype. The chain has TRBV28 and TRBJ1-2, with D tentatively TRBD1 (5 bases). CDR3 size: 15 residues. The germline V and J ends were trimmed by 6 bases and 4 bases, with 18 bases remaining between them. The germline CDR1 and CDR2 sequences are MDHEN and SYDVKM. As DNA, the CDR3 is TGTGCCAGCAGACCTACCCAGGGACGATCCTATGGCTACACCTTC. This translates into CASRPTQGRSYGYTF.

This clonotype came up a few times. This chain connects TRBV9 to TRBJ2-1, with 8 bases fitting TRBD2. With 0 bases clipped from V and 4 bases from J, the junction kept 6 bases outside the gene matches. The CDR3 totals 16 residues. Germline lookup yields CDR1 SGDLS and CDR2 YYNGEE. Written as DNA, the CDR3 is TGTGCCAGCAGCGTAGCTGCGGCTAGCGGGTACAATGAGCAGTTCTTC. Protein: CASSVAAASGYNEQFF.

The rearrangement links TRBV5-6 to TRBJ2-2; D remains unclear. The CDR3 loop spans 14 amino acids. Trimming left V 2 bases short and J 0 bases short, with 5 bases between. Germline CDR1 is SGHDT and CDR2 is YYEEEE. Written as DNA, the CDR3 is TGTGCCAGCAGCTTAAACCCGAACACCGGGGAGCTGTTTTTT. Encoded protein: CASSLNPNTGELFF.

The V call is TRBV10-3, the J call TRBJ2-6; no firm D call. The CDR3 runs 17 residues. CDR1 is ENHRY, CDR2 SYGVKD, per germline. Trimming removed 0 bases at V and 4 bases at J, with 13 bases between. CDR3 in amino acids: CAISESGTVNGANVLTF. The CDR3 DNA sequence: TGTGCCATCAGTGAGTCGGGAACGGTGAACGGGGCCAACGTCCTGACTTTC.

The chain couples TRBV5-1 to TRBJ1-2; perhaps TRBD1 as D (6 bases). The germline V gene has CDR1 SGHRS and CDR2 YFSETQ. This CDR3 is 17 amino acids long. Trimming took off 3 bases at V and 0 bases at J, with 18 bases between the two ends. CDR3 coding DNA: TGCGCCAGCAGCTCCTCCGTGCGGGGGCAGGCTAACTATGGCTACACCTTC. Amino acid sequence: CASSSSVRGQANYGYTF.

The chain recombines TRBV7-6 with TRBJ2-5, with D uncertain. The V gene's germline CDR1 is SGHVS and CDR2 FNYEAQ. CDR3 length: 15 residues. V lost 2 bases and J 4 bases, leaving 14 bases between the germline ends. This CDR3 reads CASSLSQIALETQYF. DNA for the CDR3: TGTGCCAGCAGCTTATCACAGATCGCCTTAGAGACCCAGTACTTC.

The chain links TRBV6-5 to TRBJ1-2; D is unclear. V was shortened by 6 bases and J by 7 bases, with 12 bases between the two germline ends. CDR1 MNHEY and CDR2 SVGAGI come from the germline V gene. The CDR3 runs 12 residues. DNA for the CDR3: TGTGCCAGCAGGGCCGGAGAGTTTGGCTACACCTTC. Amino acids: CASRAGEFGYTF.

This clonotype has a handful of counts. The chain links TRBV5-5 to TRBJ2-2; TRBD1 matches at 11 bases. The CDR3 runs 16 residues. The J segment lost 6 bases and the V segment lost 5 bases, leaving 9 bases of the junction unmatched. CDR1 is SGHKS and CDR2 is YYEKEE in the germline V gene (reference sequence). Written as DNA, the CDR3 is TGTGCCAGCAGTAAGGACAGGGGGCGGATCGCCGGGGAGCTGTTTTTT. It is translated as CASSKDRGRIAGELFF.

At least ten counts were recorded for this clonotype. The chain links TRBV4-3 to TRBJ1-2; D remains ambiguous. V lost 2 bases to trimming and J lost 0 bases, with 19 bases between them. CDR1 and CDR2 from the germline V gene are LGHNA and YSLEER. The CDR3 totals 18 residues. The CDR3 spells CASSQLGLLGNANYGYTF. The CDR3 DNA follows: TGCGCCAGCAGCCAACTAGGCCTGTTGGGGAACGCTAACTATGGCTACACCTTC.

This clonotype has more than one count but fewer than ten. The CDR3 sequence: CAWSRQGNTEAFF. CDR3 in DNA: TGTGCCTGGAGTAGACAGGGAAACACTGAAGCTTTCTTT. The chain links TRBV30 to TRBJ1-1; TRBD1 aligns across 7 bases. CDR1 GTSNPN and CDR2 SVGIG come from the germline V gene (reference sequence). The CDR3 runs to 13 residues. J lost 2 bases, V lost 2 bases, and 2 bases had no gene match.

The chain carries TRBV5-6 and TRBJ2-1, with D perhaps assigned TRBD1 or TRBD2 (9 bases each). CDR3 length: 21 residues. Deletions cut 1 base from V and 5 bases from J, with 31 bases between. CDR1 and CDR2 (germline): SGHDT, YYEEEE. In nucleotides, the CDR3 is TGTGCCAGCAGCTTGCTTTTACCAGGACAGGGGCTAAGCGGGGGGAACAATGAGCAGTTCTTC. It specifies CASSLLLPGQGLSGGNNEQFF.